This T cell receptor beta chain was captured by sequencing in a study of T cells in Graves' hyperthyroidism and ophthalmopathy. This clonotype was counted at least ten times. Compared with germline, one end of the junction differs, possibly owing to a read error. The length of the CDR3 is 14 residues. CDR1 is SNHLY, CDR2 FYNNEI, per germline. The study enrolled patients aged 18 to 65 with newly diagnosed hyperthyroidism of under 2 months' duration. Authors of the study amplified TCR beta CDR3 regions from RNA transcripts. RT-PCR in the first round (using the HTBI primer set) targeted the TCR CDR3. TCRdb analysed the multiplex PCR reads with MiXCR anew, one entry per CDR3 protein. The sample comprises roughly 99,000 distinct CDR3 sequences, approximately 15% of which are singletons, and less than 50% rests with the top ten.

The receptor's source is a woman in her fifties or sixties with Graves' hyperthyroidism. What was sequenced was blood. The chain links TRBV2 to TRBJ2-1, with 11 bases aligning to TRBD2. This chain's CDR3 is CAGRTLAGDNEQFF. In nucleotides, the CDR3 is TGTGCCGGCAGGACACTAGCGGGGGACAATGAGCAGTTCTTC.